This T cell receptor (beta chain) was sequenced in a study of blood T cell repertoires in COVID-19. Membership in each cohort depended on participant-reported clinical history. Those designated as exposed participants met a COVID-19 case within 2 weeks before study entry. Measured with immunoSEQ multiplex PCR; TCRdb has only the in-frame clones, and not every one. The sample holds nearly 300,000 clones, 89% seen once. CDR3 length equals 13 residues. Trimming cost V 0 bases and J 6 bases, with 7 bases left between them. Looked up from germline, CDR1 is SGHRS and CDR2 is YFSETQ. J is TRBJ2-1 and V is TRBV5-1; D gene ambiguous. The sequence was collected from a woman aged 45-59 years who had been exposed to COVID-19. Sequencing input: PBMCs or T cells enriched from blood (not recorded which). Here the CDR3 DNA reads TGCGCCAGCAGCTTGGAACGAGGCAATGAGCAGTTCTTC. This encodes CASSLERGNEQFF.